These 10 T cell receptor beta chains originate from one sample sequenced in a study of PD-1 blockade in classical Hodgkin lymphoma. Profiling relied on immunoSEQ multiplex PCR, and the TCRdb table lists in-frame clones only, not all of them. The table lists tens of thousands of clones, 70% to 90% of them singletons. Every patient relapsed after autologous stem cell transplantation, and brentuximab vedotin exposure varied. Material: peripheral blood mononuclear cells (PBMCs), obtained before the second cycle of nivolumab. The receptor set was obtained from a human donor with classical Hodgkin lymphoma.

A single count supports this clone. The genes are TRBV6-1 and TRBJ2-5, with D perhaps assigned TRBD1 or TRBD2 (7 bases each). The length of the CDR3 is 12 residues. Per the germline V gene, CDR1 is MNHNS and CDR2 is SASEGT. V was cut by 8 bases and J by 7 bases, with 14 bases left in between. CDR3 DNA sequence: TGTGCCAGCCACCAGGGGGAGGGGACCCAGTACTTC. Its protein is CASHQGEGTQYF.

This chain links TRBV5-1 with TRBJ2-5; 7 positions agree with TRBD1. The CDR3 sequence is 14 residues long. The trim removed 7 bases at V and 2 bases at J, leaving 8 bases unmatched. The germline CDR1 and CDR2 sequences are SGHRS and YFSETQ. CDR3 protein: CASQLQGNQETQYF. CDR3 coding DNA: TGCGCCAGCCAATTACAGGGGAATCAAGAGACCCAGTACTTC.

The CDR3 DNA reads as TGCGCCAGCAGCTTGGCCCAATTCGGGGGTGCGCGTGAGCTGTTTTTT. Its protein product is CASSLAQFGGARELFF. The chain links TRBV5-1 to TRBJ2-2, with D possibly being TRBD2 (6 bases). V gave up 0 bases and J gave up 11 bases, with 20 bases separating them. Germline values: CDR1 SGHRS, CDR2 YFSETQ. This CDR3 spans 16 amino acids.

V usage is TRBV19 and J usage is TRBJ2-3; TRBD2 matches 7 bases. The germline gives CDR1 LNHDA, CDR2 SQIVND (reference sequence). The CDR3 runs to 16 residues. The ends lost 3 bases at V and 0 bases at J; junction bases unmatched: 6. CDR3 protein: CASSIPRGKSTDTQYF. CDR3 nucleotides: TGTGCCAGTAGTATTCCGCGGGGGAAAAGCACAGATACGCAGTATTTT.

The rearrangement uses TRBV30 and TRBJ1-2; D unresolved. CDR3 length: 13 amino acids. Trimming pared 1 base from V and 4 bases from J, leaving 10 bases between. Per the germline V gene, CDR1 is GTSNPN and CDR2 is SVGIG (reference sequence). CDR3 sequence (DNA): TGTGCCTGGAGTGAGCGGGTTTCCTATGGCTACACCTTC. This codes for CAWSERVSYGYTF.

The V gene is TRBV5-1, the J gene TRBJ2-2; 8 bases match TRBD1. CDR1 is SGHRS, CDR2 YFSETQ, per germline. This CDR3 contains 14 residues. J was trimmed by 5 bases and V by 4 bases; bases with no gene match: 4. The CDR3 nucleotides read TGCGCCAGCAGCAACCGGACAGGGACCGGGGAGCTGTTTTTT. Translation: CASSNRTGTGELFF.

The V call is TRBV7-9, the J call TRBJ1-2; TRBD1 is a possible D gene (5 bases). The CDR3 sequence is 16 residues long. The V gene lost 11 bases and the J gene lost 6 bases, with 28 bases spanning the gap. Germline V gene data show CDR1 as SEHNR and CDR2 as FQNEAQ (reference sequence). DNA of the CDR3: TGTGCCGTTAACCAGCAAGGGGCGTTTGGGGGGAATGGCTACACCTTC. Its translation: CAVNQQGAFGGNGYTF. Based on the CDR3 plus reference TRBV7-9 and TRBJ1-2, the full variable domain is DTGVSQNPRHKITKRGQNVTFRCDPISEHNRLYWYRQTLGQGPEFLTYFQNEAQLEKSRLLSDRFSAERPKGSFSTLEIQRTEQGDSAMYLCAVNQQGAFGGNGYTFGSGTRLTVV.

This chain links TRBV5-4 with TRBJ1-2; 8 nucleotides align to TRBD1. The V and J ends lost 4 bases and 6 bases, in that order; junction bases with no gene match: 14. Per germline, CDR1 SGHNT and CDR2 YYREEE (reference sequence). The CDR3 has 16 amino acids. The CDR3 DNA follows: TGTGCCAGCAGCCCCGGGACAGGAACCTTATGGGATGGCTACACCTTC. Protein: CASSPGTGTLWDGYTF.

V and J are TRBV28 and TRBJ1-3; D unresolved. V was shortened by 3 bases and J by 3 bases, with 12 bases between the two germline ends. The CDR3 extends over 15 amino acids. Germline-derived CDR1 and CDR2 are MDHEN and SYDVKM. Here the CDR3 DNA reads TGTGCCAGCAGTTTCGTCTCTCTAGGTGGAAACACCATATATTTT. Its translation: CASSFVSLGGNTIYF.

V usage is TRBV19 and J usage is TRBJ2-1; D might be TRBD1 or TRBD2, each matching 7 bases. The germline V gene encodes CDR1 LNHDA and CDR2 SQIVND (reference sequence). The germline V and J ends were trimmed by 6 bases and 3 bases, with 21 bases remaining between them. The CDR3 covers 17 residues. DNA of the CDR3: TGTGCCAGTAGCCACGGGGAGGGGGCGATCAACTACAATGAGCAGTTCTTC. Its protein is CASSHGEGAINYNEQFF.